The rows below give T cell receptor beta chains drawn from one sample of a study of T-cell reconstitution after alpha-beta-depleted transplantation in children. TCRdb called the PCR reads again in MiXCR, with one record for every CDR3 protein. The sample includes 440,000 or so distinct CDR3 sequences, roughly 44% of them seen just once. The source was PBMCs, collected before TCRalphabeta/CD19-depleted stem cell transplant. The receptors here all came from a girl aged 2 to 10 with aplastic anemia, due to receive a stem cell transplant. Each CDR3 is given with its conserved first and last residue. Each record gives: J gene, V gene, D gene, clone size, CDR3 protein, CDR3 DNA. D genes are given only for firm matches. Clone size is stated in some rows and not others, as once, few, many or a class when expanded.

j_gene: TRBJ2-1; v_gene: TRBV11-2; d_gene: TRBD2; abundance: -; CDR3aa: CASRSKGNSGRVSQFF; CDR3nt: TGTGCCAGCAGATCGAAAGGAAATAGCGGGAGGGTCTCGCAGTTCTTC
j_gene: TRBJ2-3; v_gene: TRBV28; d_gene: TRBD2; abundance: -; CDR3aa: CASSPDGYLAESTDTQYF; CDR3nt: TGTGCCAGCAGTCCCGATGGCTACCTAGCGGAGAGCACAGATACGCAGTATTTT
j_gene: TRBJ2-2; v_gene: TRBV4-2; d_gene: TRBD2; abundance: -; CDR3aa: CASSQDISGGNTGELFF; CDR3nt: TGTGCCAGCAGCCAAGATATTAGCGGGGGAAACACCGGGGAGCTGTTTTTT
j_gene: TRBJ2-2; v_gene: TRBV6-6; d_gene: -; abundance: many; CDR3aa: CASSYGTGELFF; CDR3nt: TGTGCCAGCAGTTACGGCACCGGGGAGCTGTTTTTT
j_gene: TRBJ2-7; v_gene: TRBV3-1; d_gene: TRBD2; abundance: many; CDR3aa: CASSGTSGSYEQYF; CDR3nt: TGTGCCAGCAGCGGGACTAGCGGGTCCTACGAGCAGTACTTC
j_gene: TRBJ2-2; v_gene: TRBV7-3; d_gene: TRBD2; abundance: many; CDR3aa: CASSLYSASGRAGALNTGELFF; CDR3nt: TGTGCCAGCAGCTTATACTCGGCTAGCGGGAGGGCAGGGGCACTTAACACCGGGGAGCTGTTTTTT
j_gene: TRBJ2-5; v_gene: TRBV20-1; d_gene: -; abundance: -; CDR3aa: CSARRGASAQETQYF; CDR3nt: TGCAGTGCTAGGCGGGGTGCTAGCGCCCAAGAGACCCAGTACTTC
j_gene: TRBJ2-1; v_gene: TRBV5-1; d_gene: -; abundance: -; CDR3aa: CASSLGGLGLNNEQFF; CDR3nt: TGCGCCAGCAGCTTGGGGGGGTTAGGACTAAACAATGAGCAGTTCTTC
j_gene: TRBJ1-1; v_gene: TRBV7-2; d_gene: -; abundance: -; CDR3aa: CASSLPQEGNTEAFF; CDR3nt: TGTGCCAGCAGCCTCCCGCAAGAGGGGAACACTGAAGCTTTCTTT
j_gene: TRBJ2-1; v_gene: TRBV5-1; d_gene: TRBD2; abundance: -; CDR3aa: CASSLGGRTYNEQFF; CDR3nt: TGCGCCAGCAGCTTGGGCGGGAGAACCTACAATGAGCAGTTCTTC
j_gene: TRBJ2-5; v_gene: TRBV3-1; d_gene: -; abundance: many; CDR3aa: CASSQMVRETQYF; CDR3nt: TGTGCCAGCAGCCAAATGGTCCGGGAGACCCAGTACTTC
j_gene: TRBJ2-3; v_gene: TRBV27; d_gene: -; abundance: -; CDR3aa: CASISRVGHSTDTQYF; CDR3nt: TGTGCCAGCATTTCGAGGGTAGGGCACAGCACAGATACGCAGTATTTT
j_gene: TRBJ2-1; v_gene: TRBV11-2; d_gene: -; abundance: -; CDR3aa: CASSPLFLRNEQFF; CDR3nt: TGTGCCAGCAGCCCCCTCTTCCTCCGGAATGAGCAGTTCTTC
j_gene: TRBJ2-3; v_gene: TRBV5-1; d_gene: -; abundance: many; CDR3aa: CASRLESTDTQYF; CDR3nt: TGCGCCAGCAGGTTGGAGAGCACAGATACGCAGTATTTT
j_gene: TRBJ1-2; v_gene: TRBV7-9; d_gene: TRBD1; abundance: -; CDR3aa: CASTDREYNYGYTF; CDR3nt: TGTGCCAGCACGGACAGGGAGTATAACTATGGCTACACCTTC
j_gene: TRBJ2-7; v_gene: TRBV29-1; d_gene: TRBD2; abundance: many; CDR3aa: CSVELTGAGGPDEQYF; CDR3nt: TGCAGCGTTGAGCTTACGGGAGCGGGAGGGCCGGACGAGCAGTACTTC
j_gene: TRBJ2-1; v_gene: TRBV20-1; d_gene: TRBD1; abundance: once; CDR3aa: CSASPGQVSYNEQFF; CDR3nt: TGCAGTGCTAGCCCGGGACAGGTTTCCTACAATGAGCAGTTCTTC
j_gene: TRBJ2-3; v_gene: TRBV20-1; d_gene: TRBD2; abundance: -; CDR3aa: CSAYLAGAATDTQYF; CDR3nt: TGCAGTGCTTACCTAGCGGGGGCAGCCACAGATACGCAGTATTTT
j_gene: TRBJ1-5; v_gene: TRBV12-3/TRBV12-4; d_gene: TRBD1; abundance: -; CDR3aa: CASTLQGGDQPQHF; CDR3nt: TGTGCCAGCACCCTACAGGGGGGGGATCAGCCCCAGCATTTT
j_gene: TRBJ1-6; v_gene: TRBV7-2; d_gene: -; abundance: -; CDR3aa: CASSSGKGIMPLHF; CDR3nt: TGTGCCAGCAGCTCGGGCAAGGGCATTATGCCCCTCCACTTT
j_gene: TRBJ2-7; v_gene: TRBV20-1; d_gene: -; abundance: -; CDR3aa: CSAPDSLDEQYF; CDR3nt: TGCAGTGCCCCGGACAGCCTGGACGAGCAGTACTTC
j_gene: TRBJ2-3; v_gene: TRBV20-1; d_gene: TRBD2; abundance: -; CDR3aa: CSARTWTSGGSDTQYF; CDR3nt: TGCAGTGCTAGAACCTGGACTAGCGGGGGCTCAGATACGCAGTATTTT
j_gene: TRBJ1-2; v_gene: TRBV20-1; d_gene: -; abundance: many; CDR3aa: CSAVGRDIYGYTF; CDR3nt: TGCAGTGCCGTGGGCCGGGACATCTATGGCTACACCTTC
j_gene: TRBJ2-5; v_gene: TRBV9; d_gene: -; abundance: -; CDR3aa: CASSVATGVGETQYF; CDR3nt: TGTGCCAGCAGCGTAGCCACGGGAGTTGGGGAGACCCAGTACTTC
j_gene: TRBJ1-2; v_gene: TRBV9; d_gene: TRBD1; abundance: many; CDR3aa: CASSPGTGRNYGYTF; CDR3nt: TGTGCCAGCAGCCCCGGGACAGGGAGGAACTATGGCTACACCTTC
j_gene: TRBJ2-2; v_gene: TRBV27; d_gene: TRBD2; abundance: many; CDR3aa: CASSNGLAGRTGELFF; CDR3nt: TGTGCCAGCAGTAACGGACTAGCGGGAAGGACCGGGGAGCTGTTTTTT
j_gene: TRBJ2-3; v_gene: TRBV28; d_gene: -; abundance: -; CDR3aa: CASSPGLPAHTQYF; CDR3nt: TGTGCCAGCAGCCCCGGGCTCCCCGCCCATACGCAGTATTTT
j_gene: TRBJ2-1; v_gene: TRBV7-3; d_gene: -; abundance: many; CDR3aa: CASSLNNLDNEQFF; CDR3nt: TGTGCCAGCAGCTTAAACAACTTAGACAATGAGCAGTTCTTC
j_gene: TRBJ2-2; v_gene: TRBV7-8; d_gene: -; abundance: many; CDR3aa: CASSLGGLAGELFF; CDR3nt: TGTGCCAGCAGCTTAGGGGGTTTGGCCGGGGAGCTGTTTTTT
j_gene: TRBJ2-1; v_gene: TRBV25-1; d_gene: TRBD2; abundance: -; CDR3aa: CASSDLAGLEIKEQFF; CDR3nt: TGTGCCAGCAGTGATTTAGCGGGGCTTGAGATAAAGGAGCAGTTCTTC
j_gene: TRBJ2-5; v_gene: TRBV20-1; d_gene: -; abundance: few; CDR3aa: CSASPGANGETQYF; CDR3nt: TGCAGTGCTAGTCCGGGGGCGAACGGGGAGACCCAGTACTTC
j_gene: TRBJ2-7; v_gene: TRBV3-1; d_gene: TRBD2; abundance: few; CDR3aa: CASSQFLAGVGEQYF; CDR3nt: TGTGCCAGCAGCCAATTTCTTGCGGGAGTAGGCGAGCAGTACTTC
j_gene: TRBJ2-7; v_gene: TRBV20-1; d_gene: -; abundance: many; CDR3aa: CSARENGHEQYF; CDR3nt: TGCAGTGCTAGAGAGAATGGCCACGAGCAGTACTTC
j_gene: TRBJ2-7; v_gene: TRBV5-1; d_gene: TRBD1; abundance: -; CDR3aa: CASSFRTKTGHSYEQYF; CDR3nt: TGCGCCAGCAGCTTCAGAACAAAGACAGGGCACTCCTACGAGCAGTACTTC
j_gene: TRBJ2-3; v_gene: TRBV29-1; d_gene: TRBD1; abundance: -; CDR3aa: CSVWDSFEDTQYF; CDR3nt: TGCAGCGTTTGGGACAGTTTCGAAGATACGCAGTATTTT
j_gene: TRBJ1-5; v_gene: TRBV10-2; d_gene: -; abundance: -; CDR3aa: CASSETFSQPQHF; CDR3nt: TGCGCCAGCAGTGAGACGTTTAGTCAGCCCCAGCATTTT
j_gene: TRBJ1-6; v_gene: TRBV7-8; d_gene: -; abundance: -; CDR3aa: CASSPGARGGSPLHF; CDR3nt: TGTGCCAGCAGCCCAGGAGCAAGGGGGGGATCACCCCTCCACTTT
j_gene: TRBJ2-3; v_gene: TRBV9; d_gene: -; abundance: -; CDR3aa: CASSLSGPSTDTQYF; CDR3nt: TGTGCCAGCAGCTTAAGCGGACCTAGCACAGATACGCAGTATTTT
j_gene: TRBJ1-4; v_gene: TRBV5-1; d_gene: -; abundance: few; CDR3aa: CASSLDPGPGATNEKLFF; CDR3nt: TGCGCCAGCAGCTTGGATCCGGGGCCGGGTGCAACTAATGAAAAACTGTTTTTT
j_gene: TRBJ1-1; v_gene: TRBV7-9; d_gene: -; abundance: many; CDR3aa: CASSFRTGMNTEAFF; CDR3nt: TGTGCCAGCAGCTTTCGGACGGGGATGAACACTGAAGCTTTCTTT
j_gene: TRBJ2-2; v_gene: TRBV5-5; d_gene: -; abundance: many; CDR3aa: CASSQGSWELFF; CDR3nt: TGTGCCAGCAGCCAGGGTTCTTGGGAGCTGTTTTTT
j_gene: TRBJ2-1; v_gene: TRBV6-1; d_gene: -; abundance: many; CDR3aa: CASEERTGEPYNEQFF; CDR3nt: TGTGCCAGCGAGGAGAGGACTGGCGAACCCTACAATGAGCAGTTCTTC
j_gene: TRBJ1-1; v_gene: TRBV5-5; d_gene: -; abundance: -; CDR3aa: CASSPTPVGGTEAFF; CDR3nt: TGTGCCAGCAGCCCGACCCCGGTAGGTGGCACTGAAGCTTTCTTT
j_gene: TRBJ1-1; v_gene: TRBV12-3/TRBV12-4; d_gene: -; abundance: once; CDR3aa: CASSFLGGGITEAFF; CDR3nt: TGTGCCAGCAGTTTTTTGGGGGGAGGTATCACTGAAGCTTTCTTT
j_gene: TRBJ1-5; v_gene: TRBV18; d_gene: -; abundance: few; CDR3aa: CASSPIGPSRAQHF; CDR3nt: TGTGCCAGCTCACCTATTGGACCGTCTCGGGCCCAGCATTTT
j_gene: TRBJ2-5; v_gene: TRBV29-1; d_gene: TRBD2; abundance: -; CDR3aa: CSVVTSGVGGYF; CDR3nt: TGCAGCGTTGTGACTAGCGGGGTGGGAGGCTACTTC
j_gene: TRBJ1-5; v_gene: TRBV6-1; d_gene: -; abundance: -; CDR3aa: CASTRDPNQPQHF; CDR3nt: TGTGCCAGCACCCGGGACCCTAATCAGCCCCAGCATTTT
j_gene: TRBJ2-1; v_gene: TRBV7-8; d_gene: -; abundance: -; CDR3aa: CASSFMGGHEQFF; CDR3nt: TGTGCCAGCAGCTTTATGGGGGGGCATGAGCAGTTCTTC
j_gene: TRBJ1-2; v_gene: TRBV30; d_gene: TRBD1; abundance: -; CDR3aa: CACTGQGANYGYTF; CDR3nt: TGTGCCTGTACGGGGCAGGGGGCTAACTATGGCTACACCTTC
j_gene: TRBJ1-2; v_gene: TRBV7-8; d_gene: -; abundance: few; CDR3aa: CASSSTSGGGHYGYTF; CDR3nt: TGTGCCAGCAGCTCCACCTCCGGGGGAGGGCACTATGGCTACACCTTC
j_gene: TRBJ2-7; v_gene: TRBV20-1; d_gene: -; abundance: -; CDR3aa: CSARELSYEQYF; CDR3nt: TGCAGTGCTCGGGAACTGAGCTACGAGCAGTACTTC
j_gene: TRBJ2-7; v_gene: TRBV29-1; d_gene: TRBD2; abundance: few; CDR3aa: CSVSGTSGRDPYEQYF; CDR3nt: TGCAGCGTTTCCGGGACTAGCGGGAGGGACCCCTACGAGCAGTACTTC
j_gene: TRBJ2-7; v_gene: TRBV20-1; d_gene: TRBD1; abundance: -; CDR3aa: CSARDGQGDYEQYF; CDR3nt: TGCAGTGCTAGGGATGGACAGGGAGACTACGAGCAGTACTTC
j_gene: TRBJ2-5; v_gene: TRBV20-1; d_gene: TRBD2; abundance: few; CDR3aa: CSAREGLAETQYF; CDR3nt: TGCAGTGCTAGAGAGGGACTAGCGGAGACCCAGTACTTC
j_gene: TRBJ2-3; v_gene: TRBV5-1; d_gene: TRBD2; abundance: -; CDR3aa: CASSLSGGQRTDTQYF; CDR3nt: TGCGCCAGCAGCCTTAGCGGGGGCCAACGCACAGATACGCAGTATTTT
j_gene: TRBJ2-7; v_gene: TRBV5-6; d_gene: -; abundance: -; CDR3aa: CASSAGALRGYEQYF; CDR3nt: TGTGCCAGCAGCGCCGGGGCACTTAGAGGCTACGAGCAGTACTTC
j_gene: TRBJ2-2; v_gene: TRBV12-3/TRBV12-4; d_gene: -; abundance: many; CDR3aa: CASSLLESGRELFF; CDR3nt: TGTGCCAGCAGTTTGCTAGAGTCGGGCCGGGAGCTGTTTTTT